The 13 T cell receptor beta chains listed next were all sequenced from one sample in a study of early T cells in non-severe SARS-CoV-2 infection. TCRdb processed the 5' RACE reads anew with MiXCR; each CDR3 protein has one entry. The data show 55,000 to 65,000 distinct CDR3 sequences, 8.5% to 10% seen once. The sample taken for sequencing was whole blood. The receptors come from an adult who was a healthcare worker with PCR-confirmed SARS-CoV-2 infection or an uninfected control (not recorded which).

At least ten counts were recorded for this clonotype. J is TRBJ2-6 and V is TRBV29-1; the match to TRBD1 covers 7 bases. The V segment lost 5 bases and the J segment 1 base; nucleotides outside the gene matches: 5. Per germline, CDR1 SQVTM and CDR2 ANQGSEA. This CDR3 is 15 amino acids long. This chain's CDR3 is CSVQGGASGANVLTF. In nucleotides, the CDR3 is TGCAGCGTTCAAGGGGGCGCTTCTGGGGCCAACGTCCTGACTTTC.

In its sample, this clonotype was seen a few times. The V gene is TRBV10-3, the J gene TRBJ2-1, with TRBD2 as a possible D gene (6 bases). Trimming shortened V by 2 bases and J by 5 bases, and 10 bases separated the two germline ends. The CDR3 contains 14 residues. Germline CDR1 ENHRY, CDR2 SYGVKD. The CDR3 DNA follows: TGTGCCATCAGTGAGGCGGGGAGGCACAATGAGCAGTTCTTC. Protein sequence: CAISEAGRHNEQFF.

In its sample, this clonotype was seen a few times. The gene calls are TRBV29-1 and TRBJ2-1; 7 bases map to TRBD1. Trimming took 4 bases from V and 4 from J; bases not matched to a gene: 1. The CDR3 is made up of 12 amino acids. CDR1 and CDR2 from the germline V gene are SQVTM and ANQGSEA. As DNA, the CDR3 is TGCAGCGTTGGACAGGGATACAATGAGCAGTTCTTC. As protein: CSVGQGYNEQFF.

Only a few counts were recorded for this clonotype. The chain combines TRBV7-9 with TRBJ2-1; no clear D gene. This CDR3 comprises 17 residues. Per the germline V gene, CDR1 is SEHNR and CDR2 is FQNEAQ (reference sequence). With 1 base removed from V and 5 bases from J, the gap between germline ends came to 18 bases. CDR3 region: CASSLGFGSPGNNEQFF. CDR3 sequence (DNA): TGTGCCAGCAGCTTAGGATTTGGTAGCCCTGGGAACAATGAGCAGTTCTTC.

V usage is TRBV28 and J usage is TRBJ2-5; 8 bases agree with TRBD1. The CDR3 consists of 14 residues. The germline gives CDR1 MDHEN, CDR2 SYDVKM. The V gene end was trimmed by 5 bases and the J gene end by 5 bases; junction bases not matched to a gene: 7. The CDR3 loop is CASSPGGGDETQYF. As DNA, the CDR3 is TGTGCCAGCAGTCCAGGGGGCGGAGACGAGACCCAGTACTTC.

CDR3 residues: CASGLGPGGKDEQYF. Here the CDR3 DNA reads TGTGCTAGTGGTTTGGGCCCTGGGGGTAAAGACGAGCAGTACTTC. This chain links TRBV12-5 with TRBJ2-7; D is perhaps TRBD1 or TRBD2 (5 bases each). The V end lost 1 base, the J end lost 5 bases, and 15 bases lay between the germline ends. Germline CDR1 reads LGHNT; CDR2 reads FRNRAP. The CDR3 spans 15 residues.

This clonotype was seen ten or more times. The chain links TRBV9 to TRBJ2-5, with a weak D call TRBD2 (5 bases). CDR3 size: 13 residues. V shed 0 bases and J shed 4 bases, with 7 bases lying between them. Germline CDR1 is SGDLS and CDR2 is YYNGEE. The CDR3 protein is CASSVGGRETQYF. The CDR3 DNA reads as TGTGCCAGCAGCGTAGGAGGGAGAGAGACCCAGTACTTC. Together with reference TRBV9 and TRBJ2-5, the CDR3 gives the full variable domain: DSGVTQTPKHLITATGQRVTLRCSPRSGDLSVYWYQQSLDQGLQFLIQYYNGEERAKGNILERFSAQQFPDLHSELNLSSLELGDSALYFCASSVGGRETQYFGPGTRLLVL.

This clonotype showed up just a few times. The chain recombines TRBV10-3 with TRBJ2-2; 7 positions agree with TRBD2. Germline V gene sequence: CDR1 ENHRY, CDR2 SYGVKD. Trimming cost V 4 bases and J 6 bases; bases outside gene matches: 14. The CDR3 is made up of 17 amino acids. The CDR3 region is CAISGGRARADAGELFF. CDR3 DNA sequence: TGTGCCATCAGTGGAGGGAGGGCCCGGGCGGACGCCGGGGAGCTGTTTTTT.

This clonotype occurred many times. In DNA form, the CDR3 reads TGTGCCAGCAGCCTAGGAGGCGGGAGTACGAATGAGCAGTTCTTC. Translated, it gives CASSLGGGSTNEQFF. This chain links TRBV7-6 with TRBJ2-1; 7 bases agree with TRBD2. With 5 bases clipped from V and 7 bases from J, the junction kept 11 bases outside the gene matches. In germline, CDR1 is SGHVS, CDR2 FNYEAQ. This CDR3 is 15 amino acids long.

The rearrangement joins TRBV11-2 to TRBJ1-2, with 11 bases lining up with TRBD1. Per the germline V gene, CDR1 is SGHAT and CDR2 is FQNNGV. This CDR3 is 16 amino acids long. V was pared by 4 bases and J by 3 bases, with 7 bases of the junction left unmatched. The CDR3 here is CASSYVPGQGDYGYTF. The CDR3 nucleotides are TGTGCCAGCAGCTACGTCCCGGGACAGGGGGACTATGGCTACACCTTC.

The chain joins TRBV3-1 to TRBJ2-7, with D unresolved. Per the germline V gene, CDR1 is LGHDT and CDR2 is YNNKEL (reference sequence). V lost 5 bases to trimming and J lost 2 bases, with 10 bases between them. The CDR3 spans 13 residues. The CDR3 region is CASSFSQTYEQYF. The DNA of the CDR3 is TGTGCCAGCAGCTTCTCCCAGACCTACGAGCAGTACTTC.

This clonotype was counted many times. This chain connects TRBV7-3 to TRBJ1-2; D is perhaps TRBD1 (5 bases). Trimming cost V 4 bases and J 7 bases, with 13 bases left between them. Germline values: CDR1 SGHTA, CDR2 FQGTGA. The CDR3 runs to 13 residues. This chain's CDR3 is CASSSRPDSGYTF. The DNA of the CDR3 is TGTGCCAGCAGCTCCCGCCCAGACAGTGGCTACACCTTC.

The table lists this clonotype with many counts. The V and J genes are TRBV5-4 and TRBJ2-7, with a weak D call TRBD2 (6 bases). Germline V gene lookup returns CDR1 SGHNT and CDR2 YYREEE (reference sequence). The V gene lost 5 bases and the J gene lost 1 base, with 13 bases spanning the gap. This CDR3 has 14 residues. The CDR3 DNA is TGTGCCAGCAGTCCCTTTGGAGGGTCCTACGAGCAGTACTTC. It specifies CASSPFGGSYEQYF. Together with reference TRBV5-4 and TRBJ2-7, the CDR3 gives the full variable domain: ETGVTQSPTHLIKTRGQQVTLRCSSQSGHNTVSWYQQALGQGPQFIFQYYREEENGRGNFPPRFSGLQFPNYSSELNVNALELDDSALYLCASSPFGGSYEQYFGPGTRLTVT.